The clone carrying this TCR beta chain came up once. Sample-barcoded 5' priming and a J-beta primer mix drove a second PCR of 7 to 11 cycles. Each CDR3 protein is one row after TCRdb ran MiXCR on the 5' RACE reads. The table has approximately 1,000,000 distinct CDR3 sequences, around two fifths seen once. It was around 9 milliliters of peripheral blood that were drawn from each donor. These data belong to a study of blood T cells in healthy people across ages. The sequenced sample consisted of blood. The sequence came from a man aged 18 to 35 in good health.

For the CDR3, the DNA is TGCGCCAGCAGCTTGGGGCAGGACAATGAAAAACTGTTTTTT. This encodes CASSLGQDNEKLFF. J is TRBJ1-4 and V is TRBV5-1; D not resolved. Germline lookup yields CDR1 SGHRS and CDR2 YFSETQ. Trimming removed 0 bases at V and 5 bases at J, with 8 bases between. This CDR3 has 14 amino acids.